This entry lists 13 T cell receptor beta chains sequenced from one sample in a study of regulatory T cells in long-lasting Graves disease. According to the study, TCR beta libraries were built with iRepertoire HTBI primers and CDR3-region Arm-PCR. TCRdb analysed the multiplex PCR reads with MiXCR anew, one entry per CDR3 protein. The sample lists around 250,000 distinct CDR3 sequences, around 20% occurring once. Time point here: newly diagnosed GD, antithyroid drugs for less than 3 months. The TCR library was prepared using RNA isolated from PBMCs. The sequencing here drew on peripheral blood mononuclear cells (PBMCs), taken at new diagnosis, from a patient treated with antithyroid drugs. Receptor source: a female donor with Graves disease.

V gene TRBV6-4 combines with J gene TRBJ1-6; D gene unclear. The CDR3 runs to 13 residues. Trimming shortened V by 6 bases and J by 9 bases, and 12 bases separated the two germline ends. Germline V gene lookup returns CDR1 MRHNA and CDR2 SNTAGT. CDR3 nucleotides: TGTGCCAGCAGCCCAGGCCAAGGTTCACCCCTCCACTTT. Protein sequence: CASSPGQGSPLHF.

Regarding this clonotype: Since a much larger clone is just one base distant, this may be a read error. The chain recombines TRBV2 with TRBJ2-5; TRBD1 matches 12 bases. With 10 bases clipped from V and 2 bases from J, the junction kept 11 bases outside the gene matches. This CDR3 comprises 16 residues. Germline V gives CDR1 SNHLY, CDR2 FYNNEI. The CDR3 sequence: CANSSRDRGQQETQYF. The CDR3 region has the DNA TGTGCCAACAGCTCCCGGGACAGGGGGCAGCAAGAGACCCAGTACTTC.

This clonotype was seen ten or more times. The chain couples TRBV5-1 to TRBJ2-7; the D gene is possibly TRBD2 (5 bases). Trimming stripped 4 bases from V and 0 bases from J, with 14 bases between. Germline V gives CDR1 SGHRS, CDR2 YFSETQ. This CDR3 comprises 15 residues. This chain's CDR3 is CASSTGFTDSYEQYF. The CDR3 DNA is TGCGCCAGCAGCACGGGGTTTACCGACTCCTACGAGCAGTACTTC.

This clonotype occurred many times. This rearrangement joins TRBV3-2 to TRBJ1-4. TRBV3-2 is noted as a pseudogene. This CDR3 has 16 residues. The CDR3 spells CASSHYSEATNEKLFF. The CDR3, as DNA: TGTGCCAGCAGCCATTATAGCGAAGCAACTAATGAAAAACTGTTTTTT.

This clonotype was recorded at least ten times. The chain's CDR3 is CAKRGRERGSTDTQYF. The CDR3, as DNA: TGTGCCAAGAGGGGGAGAGAACGAGGGAGCACAGATACGCAGTATTTT. The V and J genes are TRBV2 and TRBJ2-3, with D tentatively TRBD1 (6 bases). The CDR3 covers 16 residues. Germline V gene lookup returns CDR1 SNHLY and CDR2 FYNNEI. Trimming pared 10 bases from V and 0 bases from J, leaving 20 bases between.

This clonotype was counted at least ten times. The chain uses TRBV24-1 and TRBJ2-1; D possibly corresponds to TRBD1 (5 bases). Germline V gene data show CDR1 as KGHDR and CDR2 as SFDVKD. Trimming stripped 5 bases from V and 2 bases from J, with 12 bases between. The CDR3 runs 15 residues. CDR3 DNA: TGTGCCACCAGTGGGGAAACAGGAGCCTACAATGAGCAGTTCTTC. Amino acids: CATSGETGAYNEQFF.

In the case of this clonotype: A read error likely explains this, since a far larger clone differs by one base. The chain couples TRBV2 to TRBJ2-7; 7 bases line up with TRBD2. After removal of 6 bases from V and 7 bases from J, the junction contained 12 bases not matched to a gene. Germline CDR1 SNHLY, CDR2 FYNNEI. CDR3 length equals 14 residues. CDR3 DNA sequence: TGTGCCAGCAGCTTAGCGGGCGTCTACAATGAGCAGTACTTC. This codes for CASSLAGVYNEQYF.

This clonotype was counted at least ten times. The chain carries TRBV6-2 or TRBV6-3 and TRBJ2-1, with unresolved D. The CDR3 sequence is 12 residues long. CDR1 is MNHEY, CDR2 SVGEGT, per germline. V shed 8 bases and J shed 7 bases, with 12 bases lying between them. This CDR3 is CASAKEGNEQFF. CDR3 nucleotide sequence: TGTGCCAGCGCAAAAGAAGGGAATGAGCAGTTCTTC.

This clonotype showed up many times. The J gene is TRBJ2-5, the V gene TRBV11-2; TRBD2 aligns across 10 bases. This CDR3 region has 16 residues. The germline V gene encodes CDR1 SGHAT and CDR2 FQNNGV. Unmatched junction bases numbered 13, after V lost 5 bases and J lost 7 bases. The CDR3 DNA reads as TGTGCCAGCAGCCCAAATAGCGGGGGGCCCGTCGGGACCCAGTACTTC. Translating gives CASSPNSGGPVGTQYF.

This clonotype has at least ten counts. This chain joins TRBV29-1 and TRBJ2-7; D uncertain. The V end lost 0 bases, the J end lost 2 bases, and 8 bases lay between the germline ends. This CDR3 contains 13 residues. Per germline, CDR1 SQVTM and CDR2 ANQGSEA. DNA of the CDR3: TGCAGCGTTGAAGAGCCCCCAGCCTACGAGCAGTACTTC. It translates to CSVEEPPAYEQYF.

The sample holds many counts of this clonotype. The chain has TRBV12-5 and TRBJ2-1; tentatively, D is TRBD1 (5 bases). Per germline, CDR1 LGHNT and CDR2 FRNRAP. The CDR3 runs to 17 residues. The germline V and J ends were trimmed by 3 bases and 0 bases, with 15 bases remaining between them. Written as DNA, the CDR3 is TGTGCTAGTGGTTTAGGGGAATCGAGAAGCTCCTACAATGAGCAGTTCTTC. Amino acid sequence: CASGLGESRSSYNEQFF. Full variable domain (outside the CDR3, taken from reference TRBV12-5 and TRBJ2-1): DARVTQTPRHKVTEMGQEVTMRCQPILGHNTVFWYRQTMMQGLELLAYFRNRAPLDDSGMPKDRFSAEMPDATLATLKIQPSEPRDSAVYFCASGLGESRSSYNEQFFGPGTRLTVL.

This rearrangement joins TRBV5-4 to TRBJ2-2, with 7 bases identical to TRBD1. The CDR3 has 15 residues. V was clipped by 4 bases and J by 7 bases; unmatched bases: 10. The germline V gene encodes CDR1 SGHNT and CDR2 YYREEE (reference sequence). The CDR3 bases are TGTGCCAGCAGCCCCGAGCGAGGGGGCGTCGGGGAGCTGTTTTTT. It encodes CASSPERGGVGELFF.

This clonotype appeared many times. The chain uses TRBV27 and TRBJ2-7, with D possibly being TRBD2 (6 bases). Trimming pared 5 bases from V and 6 bases from J, leaving 14 bases between. The CDR3 is made up of 13 amino acids. Germline V CDR1 and CDR2: MNHEY, SMNVEV (reference sequence). The CDR3 DNA reads as TGTGCCAGCAGTCGTTTGGGAGGAGGCGAGCAGTACTTC. Translation: CASSRLGGGEQYF.